Reported below is one T cell receptor (beta chain). Its target is unknown. This sample is part of a study of Ad26.COV2.S vaccination and SARS-CoV-2 variants. Points from the study as a whole: Substantial breadth in spike-specific CD8+ and CD4+ T cell responses was reportedly seen after vaccination. People given the vaccine had a wider spike-specific TCR breadth than placebo recipients did.

Treatment here: about 20 received Ad26.COV2.S at low or high dose, single or two shots; 5 received placebo; per-sample allocation not given. Day 63 following the first vaccine or placebo injection was when the samples were taken. V gave up 1 base and J gave up 6 bases; unmatched junction bases: 5. CDR3 length equals 15 residues. CDR1 and CDR2 (germline): MGHDK, SYGVNS. The method was immunoSEQ multiplex PCR; TCRdb's version includes in-frame clones alone and lacks a portion of them. This sample has 350,000 to 450,000 clones; 92% occur once, and the top ten carry about 1.7%. This clonotype was sampled from a person between 18 and 65 years old who received the Ad26.COV2.S COVID-19 vaccine or a placebo. V usage is TRBV25-1 and J usage is TRBJ1-4; TRBD1 matches at 7 bases. The sequences come from peripheral blood, collected in a trial of Ad26.COV2.S vaccine versus placebo. CDR3 nucleotide sequence: TGTGCCAGCAGTGAATTTGACAGGGCGGATGAAAAACTGTTTTTT. Translation gives CASSEFDRADEKLFF.